A single sample gave rise to the 14 T cell receptor beta chains below, sequenced in a study of cytomegalovirus exposure and HLA in healthy donors. The PCR used 60 Vbeta and 13 Jbeta primers. Data came from immunoSEQ multiplex PCR; TCRdb stores just in-frame clones and leaves some out. This repertoire comprises some 130,000 clones; its ten largest clones make up around 1.6%. The specimen sequenced was PBMCs. These receptors were collected from a woman in her forties in good health and CMV-seropositive.

The V call is TRBV15, the J call TRBJ2-2; D is uncertain. V lost 7 bases, J lost 6 bases, and 12 bases lay in between. The CDR3 loop spans 13 amino acids. Germline CDR1 is LNHNV and CDR2 is YYDKDF (reference sequence). CDR3 nucleotides: TGTGCCACCAAGGAATACAGAGCCGGGGAGCTGTTTTTT. Its protein is CATKEYRAGELFF.

The chain has TRBV7-7 and TRBJ2-5; weak D call: TRBD2 (5 bases). Trimming removed 5 bases at V and 2 bases at J, with 15 bases between. The CDR3 loop spans 15 amino acids. Germline-derived CDR1 and CDR2 are SSHAT and FNYEAQ (reference sequence). The chain's CDR3 is CASSQLLGGQETQYF. In DNA form, the CDR3 reads TGTGCCAGCAGCCAACTACTAGGCGGGCAAGAGACCCAGTACTTC.

This chain joins TRBV2 and TRBJ2-7; TRBD1 matches 10 bases. V lost 11 bases and J lost 4; bases outside the gene matches: 11. The CDR3 has 14 amino acids. Germline CDR1 is SNHLY and CDR2 is FYNNEI. The CDR3 reads CAGKGDRGPYEQYF. CDR3 nucleotides: TGTGCCGGAAAAGGGGACAGGGGACCTTACGAGCAGTACTTC.

The gene calls are TRBV6-4 and TRBJ2-3; TRBD2 agrees at 10 bases. This CDR3 has 16 residues. The J segment lost 1 base and the V segment lost 5 bases, leaving 6 bases of the junction unmatched. Germline CDR1 is MRHNA and CDR2 is SNTAGT. This chain's CDR3 is CASSPLAGECTDTQYF. The DNA of the CDR3 is TGTGCCAGCAGTCCCCTAGCGGGAGAATGCACAGATACGCAGTATTTT.

The V gene is TRBV19, the J gene TRBJ2-7, with 13 bases fitting TRBD2. The CDR3 consists of 16 residues. Germline trimming cut 4 bases from V and 3 bases from J; bases unmatched to any gene: 6. The germline V gene has CDR1 LNHDA and CDR2 SQIVND (reference sequence). CDR3 coding DNA: TGTGCCAGTAGTACTAGGACTAGCGGGAGTGGCTACGAGCAGTACTTC. Its protein product is CASSTRTSGSGYEQYF. The variable domain in full, with the rest retrieved from reference TRBV19 and TRBJ2-7, is DGGITQSPKYLFRKEGQNVTLSCEQNLNHDAMYWYRQDPGQGLRLIYYSQIVNDFQKGDIAEGYSVSREKKESFPLTVTSAQKNPTAFYLCASSTRTSGSGYEQYFGPGTRLTVT.

CDR3 in amino acids: CASSLAPGGQNEQFF. CDR3 in DNA: TGCGCCAGCAGCTTGGCCCCGGGAGGGCAAAATGAGCAGTTCTTC. The V call is TRBV5-1, the J call TRBJ2-1, with 8 bases identical to TRBD2. The length of the CDR3 is 15 residues. CDR1 and CDR2 from the germline V gene are SGHRS and YFSETQ. Losses at the gene ends were 0 bases for V and 7 bases for J; bases not matched to a gene: 6.

CDR3 nucleotide sequence: TGTGCCAGTAGTATGGGAGTTACCTACGAGCAGTACTTC. It codes for CASSMGVTYEQYF. This chain connects TRBV19 to TRBJ2-7; TRBD2 might be the D (5 bases). The CDR3 has 13 residues. Germline assignment: CDR1 LNHDA and CDR2 SQIVND (reference sequence). Trimming removed 3 bases from V and 2 bases from J, with 8 bases in between.

V gene TRBV9 combines with J gene TRBJ1-2; TRBD1 might be the D (5 bases). Trimming left V 0 bases short and J 4 bases short, with 10 bases between. Germline V gene data show CDR1 as SGDLS and CDR2 as YYNGEE. The CDR3 sequence is 14 residues long. CDR3: CASSVDDRAYGYTF. CDR3 sequence (DNA): TGTGCCAGCAGCGTAGACGACAGAGCCTATGGCTACACCTTC.

The chain has TRBV10-3 and TRBJ2-1, with D tentatively TRBD2 (5 bases). This CDR3 is 17 amino acids long. Trimming cost V 6 bases and J 0 bases, with 18 bases left between them. Germline CDR1 ENHRY, CDR2 SYGVKD. In nucleotides, the CDR3 is TGTGCCATCAGCGGACTGAGCGGCCCAAGCTCCTACAATGAGCAGTTCTTC. This encodes CAISGLSGPSSYNEQFF.

The V gene is TRBV14, the J gene TRBJ1-5, with 7 nucleotides matching TRBD1. There are 14 residues in the CDR3. CDR1 is SGHDN, CDR2 FVKESK, per germline. V lost 4 bases and J lost 7; bases outside the gene matches: 7. The CDR3: CASSLSGDRQPQHF. The CDR3 region has the DNA TGTGCCAGCAGCCTCTCAGGGGACAGACAGCCCCAGCATTTT. The full variable domain, in which reference TRBV14 and TRBJ1-5 provide the parts outside the CDR3, is EAGVTQFPSHSVIEKGQTVTLRCDPISGHDNLYWYRRVMGKEIKFLLHFVKESKQDESGMPNNRFLAERTGGTYSTLKVQPAELEDSGVYFCASSLSGDRQPQHFGDGTRLSIL.

V usage is TRBV5-1 and J usage is TRBJ1-5, with a tentative D call TRBD1 (6 bases). V lost 3 bases to trimming and J lost 2 bases, with 9 bases between them. CDR3 size: 14 residues. The germline gives CDR1 SGHRS, CDR2 YFSETQ. CDR3 sequence (DNA): TGCGCCAGCAGCTCCTCAGGGGGCAATCAGCCCCAGCATTTT. Its protein product is CASSSSGGNQPQHF.

The chain employs TRBV29-1 and TRBJ2-1; 11 nucleotides align to TRBD2. CDR1 SQVTM and CDR2 ANQGSEA come from the germline V gene. This CDR3 contains 14 residues. V shed 5 bases and J 4 bases; nucleotides not matched to a gene: 4. CDR3 amino acids: CSVTRLAGYNEQFF. As DNA, the CDR3 is TGCAGCGTTACCCGACTAGCGGGGTACAATGAGCAGTTCTTC.

The chain has TRBV11-1 and TRBJ1-1; 10 bases line up with TRBD1. Unmatched junction bases numbered 2, after V lost 2 bases and J lost 2 bases. CDR1 and CDR2 from the germline V gene are SGHAT and FQDESV (reference sequence). The CDR3 runs 15 residues. Here the CDR3 DNA reads TGTGCCAGCAGCTTAAGGGACAGGGGAAACACTGAAGCTTTCTTT. Translation: CASSLRDRGNTEAFF. The full variable domain, its missing parts supplied by reference TRBV11-1 and TRBJ1-1, is EAEVAQSPRYKITEKSQAVAFWCDPISGHATLYWYRQILGQGPELLVQFQDESVVDDSQLPKDRFSAERLKGVDSTLKIQPAELGDSAMYLCASSLRDRGNTEAFFGQGTRLTVV.

This chain joins TRBV15 and TRBJ1-1; D call uncertain. The germline CDR1 and CDR2 sequences are LNHNV and YYDKDF (reference sequence). With 5 bases removed from V and 5 bases from J, the gap between germline ends came to 9 bases. The CDR3 has 12 amino acids. The CDR3 region has the DNA TGTGCCACCAGCGACCACAGAACTGAAGCTTTCTTT. As protein: CATSDHRTEAFF.